These T cell receptor beta chains were read from a single sample in a study of regulatory T cells in long-lasting Graves disease. TCRdb reprocessed the multiplex PCR reads via MiXCR and lists one record per CDR3 protein. The sample records fewer than 650,000 distinct CDR3 sequences, roughly 15% being singletons. A further study also used this sample, focusing on T cells in Graves' hyperthyroidism and ophthalmopathy.

The sample consisted of peripheral blood mononuclear cells (PBMCs), taken at new diagnosis, from a patient treated with antithyroid drugs. The origin of the receptors is a man between 18 and 29 years old with Graves disease. CDR3s include the opening cysteine and the closing phenylalanine or tryptophan. Fields, in order: J gene, D gene, V gene, clone size, CDR3 protein, CDR3 DNA. The D gene is left open where the match is weak. The size of a clone is reported for some rows only, either as once, few or many, or as a class for expanded clones.

J gene: TRBJ2-3
D gene: NA
V gene: TRBV7-9
clone size: many
CDR3 protein: CASSLRQAGGDTQYF
CDR3 DNA: TGTGCCAGCAGCCTAAGACAGGCCGGGGGAGATACGCAGTATTTT

J gene: TRBJ1-5
D gene: NA
V gene: TRBV18
clone size: many
CDR3 protein: CASSPDSGNQPQHF
CDR3 DNA: TGTGCCAGCTCACCGGACAGTGGGAATCAGCCCCAGCATTTT

J gene: TRBJ2-7
D gene: TRBD2
V gene: TRBV9
clone size: many
CDR3 protein: CASSAHPGTRTSEQYF
CDR3 DNA: TGTGCCAGCAGCGCCCACCCCGGGACTAGGACGTCCGAGCAGTACTTC

J gene: TRBJ2-7
D gene: NA
V gene: TRBV20-1
clone size: few
CDR3 protein: CSARGGRLLHEQYF
CDR3 DNA: TGCAGTGCTAGAGGCGGCAGGCTGCTCCACGAGCAGTACTTC

J gene: TRBJ1-3
D gene: NA
V gene: TRBV30
clone size: many
CDR3 protein: CAWTVGIGNTIYF
CDR3 DNA: TGTGCCTGGACCGTGGGCATTGGAAACACCATATATTTT

J gene: TRBJ1-4
D gene: TRBD1
V gene: TRBV12-3/TRBV12-4
clone size: many
CDR3 protein: CASSSPGGREKLFF
CDR3 DNA: TGTGCCAGCAGTTCACCAGGGGGTCGCGAAAAACTGTTTTTT

J gene: TRBJ2-7
D gene: NA
V gene: TRBV28
clone size: many
CDR3 protein: CASSSLAVSTSYEQYF
CDR3 DNA: TGTGCCAGCAGTTCGCTAGCAGTCAGCACTTCCTACGAGCAGTACTTC

J gene: TRBJ2-7
D gene: TRBD1
V gene: TRBV27
clone size: many
CDR3 protein: CASSIGKGQGPFGSYEQYF
CDR3 DNA: TGTGCCAGCAGTATAGGAAAAGGACAGGGCCCCTTTGGCTCCTACGAGCAGTACTTC

J gene: TRBJ2-1
D gene: NA
V gene: TRBV5-5
clone size: NA
CDR3 protein: CASTYQGGGGYNEQFF
CDR3 DNA: TGTGCCAGCACCTATCAGGGAGGGGGCGGCTACAATGAGCAGTTCTTC

J gene: TRBJ2-1
D gene: NA
V gene: TRBV9
clone size: few
CDR3 protein: CASSVGGDRRNEQFF
CDR3 DNA: TGTGCCAGCAGCGTAGGGGGAGACAGGAGGAATGAGCAGTTCTTC

J gene: TRBJ1-2
D gene: NA
V gene: TRBV20-1
clone size: few
CDR3 protein: CSGPTGGPGYGYTF
CDR3 DNA: TGCAGTGGACCCACCGGGGGACCGGGCTATGGCTACACCTTC

J gene: TRBJ1-1
D gene: NA
V gene: TRBV7-9
clone size: many
CDR3 protein: CASASPWLPGTEAFF
CDR3 DNA: TGTGCCAGCGCCAGTCCGTGGCTCCCTGGCACTGAAGCTTTCTTT

J gene: TRBJ2-2
D gene: NA
V gene: TRBV12-3/TRBV12-4
clone size: many
CDR3 protein: CASSPLGQLNTGELFF
CDR3 DNA: TGTGCCAGCAGTCCGCTGGGGCAGCTGAACACCGGGGAGCTGTTTTTT

J gene: TRBJ2-5
D gene: TRBD2
V gene: TRBV19
clone size: many
CDR3 protein: CASSTGLAAQETQYF
CDR3 DNA: TGTGCCAGTAGTACAGGACTAGCAGCCCAAGAGACCCAGTACTTC